The present T cell receptor (beta chain) was sequenced within a study of blood T cell repertoires in COVID-19 (dated by TCRdb to about 2020). In terms of the full investigation: The collaborator samples originated in the United States, Italy and Spain and spanned the acute and convalescent phases of COVID-19. The material from the prospective study consisted of cDNA or gDNA derived from T cells, B-cell-depleted T cells, or PBMCs. The dataset comprised deeply sampled blood TCRbeta repertoires from subjects exposed to, actively infected with, or recovered from COVID-19. The repertoires were released in a freely available public database intended as a resource for research on the immune response to SARS-CoV-2. Samples were obtained from the ongoing ImmuneRACE study (first 160 participants) and from about 1,300 subjects provided by 6 global collaborators. The sample metadata nearly always contained a de-identified subject ID, COVID-19 status, age in years and sex. Where available, HLA class I and class II types were taken from metadata supplied by the sample provider and were not determined by assay-based typing.

The immunoSEQ Assay, a bias-controlled multiplex PCR, was used to amplify TCRbeta CDR3 regions from genomic DNA. Per the authors' processing: The number of nucleated cells in each sample was estimated by amplification of reference gene primers within the assay. To quantify the absolute abundance of each unique TCRbeta CDR3 rearrangement, sequence reads were collapsed and filtered. Productive Simpson clonality was computed per sample as the square root of Simpson's diversity index over productive rearrangements. The table comes from immuneACCESS by way of TCRdb, which keeps in-frame sequences with V and J called. Part of the clones is missing from these tables; in studies checked, under half for an unresolved V gene and the rest for unknown reasons. That table is the source of V, J and clone size, and D and trimming were worked out from the DNA. The sample data list some 180,000 clones, and more than 80% of these were observed just once. Of the sample, 11% is held by the ten largest clones.

In Seattle, one collaborating source enrolled patients while the infection was active and tracked those patients longitudinally over the course of disease. Collaborating institutions collected whole blood in K2EDTA tubes following their own protocols. For TCRbeta analysis, collaborator samples were shipped as frozen whole blood, as isolated PBMCs, or as DNA extracted from either sample type. The germline ends are 20 bases apart after V is trimmed by 5 bases and J by 1 base. Taken from the germline V gene (reference sequence), the CDR1 and CDR2 loops are LNHDA and SQIVND. Its CDR3 holds 17 amino acids, cysteine through phenylalanine. The sequence is cut down to CDR3 DNA, 51 bases in frame from base 1. Turning to this clone: Its recognized antigen is unknown. It has no much larger one-base neighbor in the sample; base qualities were not kept.

General findings and caveats noted by the study authors: Clinical and demographic metadata were provided uncurated, with the amount varying by source and participant.

Here the chain combines TRBV19 and TRBJ2-5; the D gene is not confidently resolved. This receptor was taken from a woman aged 40 to 50 with COVID-19, enrolled during active disease. The sequencing sample was made of peripheral blood. This receptor has the CDR3 CASSGPPSAGPQETQYF. The DNA sequence is TGTGCCAGTAGTGGGCCGCCCTCCGCAGGCCCCCAAGAGACCCAGTACTTC.